The 22 T cell receptor beta chains given below trace back to one sample, sequenced in a study of blood T cells in healthy people across ages. Together with a sample-barcoded 5' primer, a J-beta primer mix was included in a second PCR lasting about 6 to 11 cycles. TCRdb re-called the 5' RACE reads through MiXCR, storing one row per CDR3 protein. The repertoire holds hundreds of thousands of distinct CDR3 sequences, with roughly three fifths as singletons. Sequences were obtained from blood. The receptors come from a man aged 55 to 70 in good health.

The J gene is TRBJ1-5, the V gene TRBV27, with D possibly matching TRBD1 (5 bases). Trimming removed 8 bases at V and 3 bases at J, with 14 bases between. Germline V lookup: CDR1 MNHEY, CDR2 SMNVEV (reference sequence). This CDR3 comprises 14 residues. This chain's CDR3 is CASPFAGSNQPQHF. The CDR3 coding sequence is TGTGCCAGCCCCTTCGCAGGGTCCAATCAGCCCCAGCATTTT.

The chain carries TRBV2 and TRBJ2-1; 12 bases agree with TRBD2. The CDR3 is 14 residues long. Unmatched junction bases numbered 3, after V lost 6 bases and J lost 6 bases. Per germline, CDR1 SNHLY and CDR2 FYNNEI. Written as DNA, the CDR3 is TGTGCCAGCAGGGGACTAGCGGGTCTCAATGAGCAGTTCTTC. As protein: CASRGLAGLNEQFF.

V and J are TRBV3-1 and TRBJ2-1; 8 bases are a match to TRBD2. There are 14 residues in the CDR3. Germline V gene data show CDR1 as LGHDT and CDR2 as YNNKEL (reference sequence). Unmatched junction bases numbered 7, after V lost 6 bases and J lost 6 bases. CDR3 protein: CASRPTGLGNEQFF. CDR3 bases: TGTGCCAGCAGGCCCACGGGACTAGGCAATGAGCAGTTCTTC.

The V call is TRBV11-2, the J call TRBJ2-7; D possibly corresponds to TRBD1 (5 bases). V was cut by 1 base and J by 3 bases, with 13 bases left in between. The CDR3 spans 15 residues. Germline loops: CDR1 SGHAT, CDR2 FQNNGV. Here the CDR3 DNA reads TGTGCCAGCAGCTTAGCAGGGATGGGTAGCTACGAGCAGTACTTC. It yields the protein CASSLAGMGSYEQYF.

This chain links TRBV2 with TRBJ2-7, with TRBD2 identical over 8 bases. The better agreement between TRBJ2-5 and the DNA end casts doubt on the J call. The CDR3 runs to 17 residues. The germline V gene has CDR1 SNHLY and CDR2 FYNNEI. As DNA, the CDR3 is TGTGCCAGCAGAGACACCTCCCTAGCGGGCCCCCATGAGACCCAGTACTTC. Translating gives CASRDTSLAGPHETQYF.

The CDR3 sequence is CASSETGTSTETQYF. The DNA of the CDR3 is TGTGCCAGCAGCGAGACCGGGACTAGCACAGAGACCCAGTACTTC. V is TRBV3-1 and J is TRBJ2-5; 9 positions agree with TRBD2. The V segment lost 5 bases and the J segment 4 bases; nucleotides outside the gene matches: 8. The CDR3 loop spans 15 amino acids. Germline V gene data show CDR1 as LGHDT and CDR2 as YNNKEL (reference sequence).

This clonotype has more than one count but fewer than ten. The chain joins TRBV5-1 to TRBJ2-5; D gene uncertain. Trimming took off 0 bases at V and 3 bases at J, with 6 bases between the two ends. Per germline, CDR1 SGHRS and CDR2 YFSETQ. This CDR3 has 13 residues. The CDR3 DNA follows: TGCGCCAGCAGCTTGGTCTCTGAAGAGACCCAGTACTTC. It yields the protein CASSLVSEETQYF.

This clonotype has ten or more counts. This sequence joins TRBV7-9 and TRBJ2-5, with D possibly called TRBD1 or TRBD2 (6 bases each). CDR1 is SEHNR and CDR2 is FQNEAQ in the germline V gene (reference sequence). The CDR3 runs 16 residues. V gave up 0 bases and J gave up 5 bases, with 16 bases separating them. CDR3 amino acids: CASSLAWDSQGETQYF. In DNA form, the CDR3 reads TGTGCCAGCAGCTTAGCGTGGGACTCCCAGGGGGAGACCCAGTACTTC.

This clonotype was seen more than once but under ten times. V is TRBV4-1 and J is TRBJ2-5; 12 positions agree with TRBD2. The V gene's germline CDR1 is MGHRA and CDR2 YSYEKL. The CDR3 contains 14 residues. The V gene end was trimmed by 8 bases and the J gene end by 7 bases; junction bases not matched to a gene: 8. CDR3 in amino acids: CASSWTSGAGTQYF. The CDR3 coding sequence is TGCGCCAGCTCCTGGACTAGCGGGGCGGGGACCCAGTACTTC.

Notes on this clonotype: A much bigger clone sits one base away, suggesting this may be a read error. V gene TRBV27 combines with J gene TRBJ2-1; maybe TRBD2 (6 bases). The CDR3 length is 15 residues. Looked up from germline, CDR1 is MNHEY and CDR2 is SMNVEV (reference sequence). Trimming removed 1 base from V and 3 bases from J, with 10 bases in between. The CDR3 loop is CASSLFNGSYNEQFF. CDR3 DNA: TGTGCCAGCAGTTTATTTAACGGGAGCTACAATGAGCAGTTCTTC.

This clonotype turned up a few times. The chain carries TRBV12-3 or TRBV12-4 and TRBJ1-2; D unresolved. The V end was cut by 3 bases, the J end by 5 bases, with 7 bases between. The CDR3 loop spans 12 amino acids. The CDR3 protein is CASSFGFYGYTF. The CDR3 nucleotides read TGTGCCAGCAGTTTTGGGTTTTATGGCTACACCTTC.

The rearrangement uses TRBV4-2 and TRBJ1-1, with D possibly being TRBD1 (5 bases). CDR1 is LGHNA, CDR2 YNFKEQ, per germline. V was trimmed by 7 bases and J by 5 bases, leaving 23 bases between them. The CDR3 runs to 16 residues. Written as DNA, the CDR3 is TGTGCCAGCACCCCACTGGGGGAGGGTTCGAGTACTGAAGCTTTCTTT. Translation: CASTPLGEGSSTEAFF.

A remark on this clonotype: No conserved phenylalanine or tryptophan is present at the end of the CDR3, so a read error is the likely explanation. CDR3: CSASTLAGGNNEQFY. For the CDR3, the DNA is TGCAGTGCTTCGACACTAGCGGGGGGGAACAATGAGCAGTTCTAC. This chain joins TRBV20-1 and TRBJ2-1; 13 bases are shared with TRBD2. The J segment lost 5 bases and the V segment lost 5 bases, leaving 6 bases of the junction unmatched. CDR3 length equals 15 residues. Germline V gene lookup returns CDR1 DFQATT and CDR2 SNEGSKA (reference sequence).

The CDR3 is CASSPARGSGETLHF. For the CDR3, the DNA is TGTGCCAGCTCACCGGCGAGGGGGTCCGGGGAAACCCTCCACTTT. The chain joins TRBV18 to TRBJ1-6; perhaps TRBD1 as D (6 bases). This CDR3 has 15 residues. The V gene lost 3 bases and the J gene lost 14 bases, with 20 bases spanning the gap. Germline loops: CDR1 KGHSH, CDR2 LQKENI.

The CDR3 DNA follows: TGTGCCAGCAGTTACGGGCTTTCGGGAGCTAATGAAAAACTGTTTTTT. The encoded protein is CASSYGLSGANEKLFF. The chain uses TRBV6-6 and TRBJ1-4; no clear D. V lost 2 bases to trimming and J lost 3 bases, with 13 bases between them. Germline CDR1 MNHNY, CDR2 SVGAGI (reference sequence). The CDR3 is made up of 16 amino acids.

The chain couples TRBV2 to TRBJ2-5; no definite D call. Per germline, CDR1 SNHLY and CDR2 FYNNEI. The CDR3 is 15 amino acids. V was shortened by 7 bases and J by 4 bases, with 19 bases between the two germline ends. CDR3 region: CASTQTRPDRETQYF. The CDR3 DNA is TGTGCCAGCACCCAAACTCGGCCGGACCGAGAGACCCAGTACTTC.

V and J are TRBV7-6 and TRBJ2-3; TRBD2 aligns across 7 bases. J was trimmed by 6 bases and V by 1 base; bases with no gene match: 10. The CDR3 totals 16 residues. CDR1 and CDR2 (germline): SGHVS, FNYEAQ. The CDR3 protein is CASSLVGDFGRDTQYF. CDR3 bases: TGTGCCAGCAGCTTAGTGGGGGACTTCGGGAGGGATACGCAGTATTTT.

This chain links TRBV18 with TRBJ1-6, with D unresolved. The V gene's germline CDR1 is KGHSH and CDR2 LQKENI. CDR3 size: 15 residues. The V end lost 1 base, the J end lost 7 bases, and 11 bases lay between the germline ends. The CDR3 sequence: CASSPRGSENSPLHF. CDR3 in DNA: TGTGCCAGCTCACCACGGGGTAGTGAGAATTCACCCCTCCACTTT. Supplemented by reference TRBV18 and TRBJ1-6, the full variable domain reads NAGVMQNPRHLVRRRGQEARLRCSPMKGHSHVYWYRQLPEEGLKFMVYLQKENIIDESGMPKERFSAEFPKEGPSILRIQQVVRGDSAAYFCASSPRGSENSPLHFGNGTRLTVT.

This clonotype has only one observation. The chain combines TRBV12-3 or TRBV12-4 with TRBJ2-7; 12 nucleotides agree with TRBD2. The CDR3 totals 15 residues. Trimming cost V 5 bases and J 2 bases; bases outside gene matches: 4. CDR3 DNA: TGTGCCAGCAGTCTTAGGACTAGCGGGGCCTACGAGCAGTACTTC. Translation: CASSLRTSGAYEQYF.

This clonotype has just a few counts. The chain links TRBV5-5 to TRBJ2-7; 7 positions agree with TRBD1. Germline CDR1 SGHKS, CDR2 YYEKEE (reference sequence). The CDR3 consists of 13 residues. V lost 3 bases and J lost 3; bases outside the gene matches: 3. For the CDR3, the DNA is TGTGCCAGCAGCTCCACAGGGGACTACGAGCAGTACTTC. It is translated as CASSSTGDYEQYF.

CDR3 bases: TGCGCCAGCAGCTCCCGGACAGAAACTGAAGCTTTCTTT. This sequence encodes CASSSRTETEAFF. V usage is TRBV5-1 and J usage is TRBJ1-1; TRBD1 is a possible D gene (6 bases). V lost 3 bases and J lost 5, with 11 bases in between. Germline assignment: CDR1 SGHRS and CDR2 YFSETQ. The CDR3 has 13 amino acids.

This chain joins TRBV6-5 and TRBJ2-6, with D uncertain. Germline lookup yields CDR1 MNHEY and CDR2 SVGAGI. The CDR3 is made up of 17 amino acids. V was cut by 0 bases and J by 1 base, with 10 bases left in between. The CDR3 sequence: CASSYSVRPSGANVLTF. The CDR3 DNA sequence: TGTGCCAGCAGTTACTCGGTGCGACCGTCTGGGGCCAACGTCCTGACTTTC.